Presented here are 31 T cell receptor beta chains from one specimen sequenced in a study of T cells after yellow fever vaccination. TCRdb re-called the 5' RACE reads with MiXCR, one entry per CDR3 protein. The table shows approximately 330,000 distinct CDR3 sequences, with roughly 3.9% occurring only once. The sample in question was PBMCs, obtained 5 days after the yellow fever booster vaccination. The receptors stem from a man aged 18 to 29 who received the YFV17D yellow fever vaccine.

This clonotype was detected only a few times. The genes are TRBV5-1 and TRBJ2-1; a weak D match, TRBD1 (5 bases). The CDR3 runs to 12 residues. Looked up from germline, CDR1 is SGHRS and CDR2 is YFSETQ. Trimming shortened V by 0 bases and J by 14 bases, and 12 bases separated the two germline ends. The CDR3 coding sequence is TGCGCCAGCAGCTTGGATGGGGCCGTGGAGTTCTTC. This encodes CASSLDGAVEFF.

The CDR3 bases are TGCGCCAGCAGCCGGGGGGCGGAAGAGACCCAGTACTTC. Its translation is CASSRGAEETQYF. The rearrangement uses TRBV4-1 and TRBJ2-5, with D perhaps being TRBD1 or TRBD2 (6 bases each). The CDR3 runs 13 residues. V gave up 4 bases and J gave up 3 bases, with 9 bases separating them. Germline V gives CDR1 MGHRA, CDR2 YSYEKL.

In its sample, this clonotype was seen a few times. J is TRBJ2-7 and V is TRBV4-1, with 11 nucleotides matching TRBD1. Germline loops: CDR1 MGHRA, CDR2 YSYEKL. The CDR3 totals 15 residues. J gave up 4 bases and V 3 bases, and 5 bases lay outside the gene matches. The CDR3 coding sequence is TGCGCCAGCAGCCACCCGGGACAGGGGGATTACGAGCAGTACTTC. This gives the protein CASSHPGQGDYEQYF.

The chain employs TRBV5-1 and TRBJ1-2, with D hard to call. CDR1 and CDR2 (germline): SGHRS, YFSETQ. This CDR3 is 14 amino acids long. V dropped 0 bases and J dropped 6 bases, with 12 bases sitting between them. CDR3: CASSLGPQSDGYTF. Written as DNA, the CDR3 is TGCGCCAGCAGCTTGGGGCCCCAGAGTGATGGCTACACCTTC.

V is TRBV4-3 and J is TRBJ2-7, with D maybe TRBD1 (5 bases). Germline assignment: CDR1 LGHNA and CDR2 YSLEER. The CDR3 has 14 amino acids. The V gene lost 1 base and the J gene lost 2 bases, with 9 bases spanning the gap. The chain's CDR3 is CASSQASRAYEQYF. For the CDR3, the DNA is TGCGCCAGCAGCCAAGCCTCCAGGGCCTACGAGCAGTACTTC.

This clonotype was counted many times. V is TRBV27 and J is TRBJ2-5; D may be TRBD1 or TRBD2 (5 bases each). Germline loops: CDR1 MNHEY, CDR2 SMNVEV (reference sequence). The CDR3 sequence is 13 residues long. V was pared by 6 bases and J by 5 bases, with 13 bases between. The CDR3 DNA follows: TGTGCCAGCAGATTACTAGGGGATGAGACCCAGTACTTC. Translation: CASRLLGDETQYF.

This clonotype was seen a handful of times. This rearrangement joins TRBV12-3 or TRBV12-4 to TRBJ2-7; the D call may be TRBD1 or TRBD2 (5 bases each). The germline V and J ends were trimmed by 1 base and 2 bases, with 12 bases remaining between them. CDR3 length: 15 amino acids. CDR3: CASSLGVQGPYEQYF. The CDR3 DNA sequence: TGTGCCAGCAGTTTAGGGGTCCAGGGACCCTACGAGCAGTACTTC.

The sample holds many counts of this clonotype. CDR3 DNA: TGTGCCAGCAGGGGTAGCGGGAAGGATGAGCAGTTCTTC. Translated: CASRGSGKDEQFF. The chain joins TRBV7-9 to TRBJ2-1; 8 positions match TRBD2. The CDR3 is made up of 13 amino acids. Germline V gene lookup returns CDR1 SEHNR and CDR2 FQNEAQ (reference sequence). With 6 bases clipped from V and 8 bases from J, the junction kept 6 bases outside the gene matches.

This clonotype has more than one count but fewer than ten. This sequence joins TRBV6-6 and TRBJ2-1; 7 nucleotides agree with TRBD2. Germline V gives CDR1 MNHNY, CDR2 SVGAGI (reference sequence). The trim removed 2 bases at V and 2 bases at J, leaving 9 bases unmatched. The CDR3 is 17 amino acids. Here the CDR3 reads CASSYIFGGTTYNEQFF. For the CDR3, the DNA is TGTGCCAGCAGTTACATCTTCGGTGGGACTACCTACAATGAGCAGTTCTTC.

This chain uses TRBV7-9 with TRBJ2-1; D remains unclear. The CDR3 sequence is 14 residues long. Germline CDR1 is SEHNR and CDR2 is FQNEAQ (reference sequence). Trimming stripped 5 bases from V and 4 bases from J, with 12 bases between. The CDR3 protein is CASSHLTTYNEQFF. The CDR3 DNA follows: TGTGCCAGCAGCCACCTTACTACTTACAATGAGCAGTTCTTC.

As DNA, the CDR3 is TGCGCCAGCAGCTTGGTGGTCGGGGCCGGCACCGGGGAGCTGTTTTTT. Protein: CASSLVVGAGTGELFF. This rearrangement joins TRBV5-1 to TRBJ2-2, with D possibly called TRBD1 or TRBD2 (5 bases each). The V end lost 0 bases, the J end lost 4 bases, and 13 bases lay between the germline ends. The CDR3 sequence is 16 residues long. Germline-derived CDR1 and CDR2 are SGHRS and YFSETQ.

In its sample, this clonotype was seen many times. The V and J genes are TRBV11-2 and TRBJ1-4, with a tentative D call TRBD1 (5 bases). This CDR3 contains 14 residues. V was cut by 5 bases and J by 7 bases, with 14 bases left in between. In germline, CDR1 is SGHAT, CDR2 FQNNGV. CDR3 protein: CASSQQEFSEKLFF. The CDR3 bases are TGTGCCAGCAGCCAACAGGAATTTAGTGAAAAACTGTTTTTT.

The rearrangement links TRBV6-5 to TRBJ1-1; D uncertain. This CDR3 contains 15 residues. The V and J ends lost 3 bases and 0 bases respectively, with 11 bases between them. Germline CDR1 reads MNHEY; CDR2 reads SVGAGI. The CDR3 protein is CASSYVLSVNTEAFF. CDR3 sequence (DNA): TGTGCCAGCAGTTATGTTCTATCAGTGAACACTGAAGCTTTCTTT.

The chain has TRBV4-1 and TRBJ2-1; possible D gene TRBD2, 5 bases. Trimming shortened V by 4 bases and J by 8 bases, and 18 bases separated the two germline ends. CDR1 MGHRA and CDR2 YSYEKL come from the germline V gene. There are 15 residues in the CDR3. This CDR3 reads CASSPSPIRGDEQFF. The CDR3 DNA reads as TGCGCCAGCAGCCCCTCTCCGATCCGGGGAGATGAGCAGTTCTTC.

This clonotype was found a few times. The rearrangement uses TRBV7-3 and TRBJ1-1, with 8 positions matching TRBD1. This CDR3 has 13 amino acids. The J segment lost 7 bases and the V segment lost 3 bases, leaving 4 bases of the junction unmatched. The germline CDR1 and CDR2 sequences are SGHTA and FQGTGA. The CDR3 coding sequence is TGTGCCAGCAGCTTGACTGGACAGGGTGAAGCTTTCTTT. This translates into CASSLTGQGEAFF.

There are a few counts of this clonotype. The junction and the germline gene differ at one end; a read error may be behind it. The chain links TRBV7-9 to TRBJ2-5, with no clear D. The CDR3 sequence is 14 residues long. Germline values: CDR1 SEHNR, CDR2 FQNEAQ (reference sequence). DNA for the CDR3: TGTGCCGGCAGCCCAGATTGGGACCAAGAGACCCAGTACTTC. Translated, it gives CAGSPDWDQETQYF.

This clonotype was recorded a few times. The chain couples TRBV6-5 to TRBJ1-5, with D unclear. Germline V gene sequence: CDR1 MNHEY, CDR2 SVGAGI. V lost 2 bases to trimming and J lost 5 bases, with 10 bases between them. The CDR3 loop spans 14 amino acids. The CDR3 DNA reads TGTGCCAGCAGTTACGGGGTTAAACATCAGCCCCAGCATTTT. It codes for CASSYGVKHQPQHF.

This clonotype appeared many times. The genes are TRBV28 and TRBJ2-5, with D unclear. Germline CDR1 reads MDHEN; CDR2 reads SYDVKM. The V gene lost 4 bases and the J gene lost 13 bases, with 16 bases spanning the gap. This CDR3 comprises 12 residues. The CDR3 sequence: CASSSRGGRLYF. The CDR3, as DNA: TGTGCCAGCAGTTCGCGAGGCGGCCGGCTGTACTTC.

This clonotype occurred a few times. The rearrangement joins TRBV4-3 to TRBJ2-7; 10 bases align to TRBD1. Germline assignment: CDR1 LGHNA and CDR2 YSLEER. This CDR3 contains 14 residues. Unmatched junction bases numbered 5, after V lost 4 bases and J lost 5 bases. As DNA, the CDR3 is TGCGCCAGCAGCCCGACAGGGGGCGAAAACGAGCAGTACTTC. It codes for CASSPTGGENEQYF.

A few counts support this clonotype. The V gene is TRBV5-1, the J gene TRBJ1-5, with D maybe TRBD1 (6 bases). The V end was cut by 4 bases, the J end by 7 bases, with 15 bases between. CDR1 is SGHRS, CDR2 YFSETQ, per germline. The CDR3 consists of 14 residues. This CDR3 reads CASSPEGGGQPQHF. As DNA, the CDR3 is TGCGCCAGCAGCCCTGAGGGGGGCGGCCAGCCCCAGCATTTT.

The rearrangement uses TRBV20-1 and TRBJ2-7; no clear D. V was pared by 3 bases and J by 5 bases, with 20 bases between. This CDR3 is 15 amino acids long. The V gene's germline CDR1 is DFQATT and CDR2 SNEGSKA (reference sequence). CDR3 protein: CSARKRGSRAHEQYF. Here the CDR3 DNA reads TGCAGTGCTAGGAAGAGAGGTTCCAGAGCCCACGAGCAGTACTTC.

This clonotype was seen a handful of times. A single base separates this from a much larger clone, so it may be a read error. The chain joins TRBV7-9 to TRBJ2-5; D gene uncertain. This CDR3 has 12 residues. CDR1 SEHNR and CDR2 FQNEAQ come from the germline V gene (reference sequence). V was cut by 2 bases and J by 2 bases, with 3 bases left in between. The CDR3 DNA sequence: TGTGCCAGCAGCTTAATTCAAGAGACCCAGTACTTC. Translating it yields CASSLIQETQYF. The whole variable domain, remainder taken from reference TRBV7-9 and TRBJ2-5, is DTGVSQNPRHKITKRGQNVTFRCDPISEHNRLYWYRQTLGQGPEFLTYFQNEAQLEKSRLLSDRFSAERPKGSFSTLEIQRTEQGDSAMYLCASSLIQETQYFGPGTRLLVL.

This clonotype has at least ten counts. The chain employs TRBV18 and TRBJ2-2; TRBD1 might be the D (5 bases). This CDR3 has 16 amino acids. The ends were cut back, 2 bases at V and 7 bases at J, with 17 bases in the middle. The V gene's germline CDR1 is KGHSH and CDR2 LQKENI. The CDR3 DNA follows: TGTGCCAGCTCACCATCATCGACAGCGTGGATCGGGGAGCTGTTTTTT. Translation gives CASSPSSTAWIGELFF. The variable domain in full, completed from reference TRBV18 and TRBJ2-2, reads NAGVMQNPRHLVRRRGQEARLRCSPMKGHSHVYWYRQLPEEGLKFMVYLQKENIIDESGMPKERFSAEFPKEGPSILRIQQVVRGDSAAYFCASSPSSTAWIGELFFGEGSRLTVL.

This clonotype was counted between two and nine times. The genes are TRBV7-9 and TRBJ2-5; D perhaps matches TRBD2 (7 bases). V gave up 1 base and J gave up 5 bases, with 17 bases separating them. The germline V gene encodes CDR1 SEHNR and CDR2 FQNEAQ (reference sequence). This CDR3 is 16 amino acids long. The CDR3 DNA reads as TGTGCCAGCAGCTTAGGGATCGGGGGGCGCGGGGAGACCCAGTACTTC. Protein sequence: CASSLGIGGRGETQYF.

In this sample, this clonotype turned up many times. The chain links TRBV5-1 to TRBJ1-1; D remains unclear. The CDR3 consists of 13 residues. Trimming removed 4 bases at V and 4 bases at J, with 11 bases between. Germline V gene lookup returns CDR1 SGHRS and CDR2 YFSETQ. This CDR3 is CASSREGSTEAFF. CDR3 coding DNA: TGCGCCAGCAGCAGGGAAGGGAGCACTGAAGCTTTCTTT.

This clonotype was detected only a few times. The CDR3: CASSLRDRGYTEAFF. CDR3 coding DNA: TGTGCCAGCTCCCTCCGGGACAGGGGTTACACTGAAGCTTTCTTT. The V call is TRBV18, the J call TRBJ1-1, with TRBD1 identical over 10 bases. CDR3 length: 15 amino acids. CDR1 and CDR2 (germline): KGHSH, LQKENI. V shed 6 bases, J shed 3 bases, and the junction held 7 bases outside the gene matches.

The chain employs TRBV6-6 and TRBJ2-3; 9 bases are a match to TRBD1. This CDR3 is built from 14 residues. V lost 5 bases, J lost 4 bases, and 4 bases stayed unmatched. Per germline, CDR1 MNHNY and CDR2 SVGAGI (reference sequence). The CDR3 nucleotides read TGTGCCAGCAGTGGACAGGGGCCGCCAGATACGCAGTATTTT. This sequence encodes CASSGQGPPDTQYF.

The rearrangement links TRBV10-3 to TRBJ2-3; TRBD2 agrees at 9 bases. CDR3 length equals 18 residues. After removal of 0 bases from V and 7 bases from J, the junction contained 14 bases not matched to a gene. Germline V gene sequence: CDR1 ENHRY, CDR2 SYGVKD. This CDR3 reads CAISESGGRSSGAYTQYF. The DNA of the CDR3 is TGTGCCATCAGTGAGTCGGGCGGGAGGTCTAGCGGGGCCTATACGCAGTATTTT.

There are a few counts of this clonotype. CDR3 sequence (DNA): TGTGCCAGCAGCCTTGGACTAGCGGGGAGCCAAGAGACCCAGTACTTC. Amino acids: CASSLGLAGSQETQYF. The rearrangement joins TRBV7-2 to TRBJ2-5, with 12 bases fitting TRBD2. The J segment lost 1 base and the V segment lost 5 bases, leaving 5 bases of the junction unmatched. CDR3 size: 16 residues. The germline gives CDR1 SGHTA, CDR2 FQGNSA. Using reference TRBV7-2 and TRBJ2-5 for the parts outside the CDR3, the full variable domain is GAGVSQSPSNKVTEKGKDVELRCDPISGHTALYWYRQSLGQGLEFLIYFQGNSAPDKSGLPSDRFSAERTGGSVSTLTIQRTQQEDSAVYLCASSLGLAGSQETQYFGPGTRLLVL.

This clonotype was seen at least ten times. In DNA, the CDR3 is TGTGCCAGCAGCCCGGGACACCTCTACGAGCAGTACTTC. This gives the protein CASSPGHLYEQYF. The chain links TRBV7-7 to TRBJ2-7, with D possibly TRBD1 on 6 matching bases. CDR3 length: 13 amino acids. Germline V gives CDR1 SSHAT, CDR2 FNYEAQ (reference sequence). The ends were cut back, 5 bases at V and 3 bases at J, with 11 bases in the middle.

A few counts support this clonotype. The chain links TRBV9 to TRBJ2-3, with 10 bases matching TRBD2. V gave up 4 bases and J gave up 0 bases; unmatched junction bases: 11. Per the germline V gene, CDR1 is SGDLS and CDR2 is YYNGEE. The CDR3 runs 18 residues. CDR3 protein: CASSKGASGGDSTDTQYF. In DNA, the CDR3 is TGTGCCAGCAGCAAAGGGGCTAGCGGGGGCGATAGCACAGATACGCAGTATTTT.